This is a list of T cell receptor beta chains from one sample in a study of identical twins. TCRdb ran MiXCR on the 5' RACE reads and lists one entry per CDR3 protein. Counted here are some 710,000 distinct CDR3 sequences, approximately 6% occurring once; the ten biggest clones make up about 1.8%. The sequenced sample consisted of naive T cells sorted from blood. All receptors come from a man younger than 35 in good health. Both conserved end residues are part of each CDR3. The order of the fields is J gene, clone size, D gene, V gene, CDR3 DNA, CDR3 protein. D genes are given only for firm matches. The size entry is marked missing in some rows and otherwise reads once, few, many or a size class.

J: TRBJ2-7
size: many
D: -
V: TRBV29-1
DNA: TGCAGCGTTGGGGACTTAAATCACGAGCAGTACTTC
CDR3: CSVGDLNHEQYF

J: TRBJ2-7
size: few
D: -
V: TRBV4-3
DNA: TGCGCCAGCAGCCAAGGACTACGTTACGAGCAGTACTTC
CDR3: CASSQGLRYEQYF

J: TRBJ2-3
size: many
D: TRBD2
V: TRBV24-1
DNA: TGTGCCACCAGTGATGGACTAGCGGGAGCCGGGGGCACAGATACGCAGTATTTT
CDR3: CATSDGLAGAGGTDTQYF

J: TRBJ2-1
size: many
D: -
V: TRBV20-1
DNA: TGCAGTGCTAGAGTTGGTGGGCTTCACACCGCTAACAATGAGCAGTTCTTC
CDR3: CSARVGGLHTANNEQFF

J: TRBJ2-7
size: many
D: TRBD2
V: TRBV28
DNA: TGTGCCAGCAGTTCAATCGGACTAGCGGGAGGGCCCGAGCAGTACTTC
CDR3: CASSSIGLAGGPEQYF

J: TRBJ2-4
size: many
D: -
V: TRBV20-1
DNA: TGCAGTGCTAGGGAGGGAGCCAAAAACATTCAGTACTTC
CDR3: CSAREGAKNIQYF

J: TRBJ2-1
size: many
D: TRBD2
V: TRBV24-1
DNA: TGTGCCACCAGTGGGAGCGGGGGGGAGGGCCATGAGCAGTTCTTC
CDR3: CATSGSGGEGHEQFF

J: TRBJ1-5
size: few
D: TRBD1
V: TRBV29-1
DNA: TGCAGCGCAACTCAGGGGGCTGGGGACAATCAGCCCCAGCATTTT
CDR3: CSATQGAGDNQPQHF

J: TRBJ1-5
size: many
D: -
V: TRBV20-1
DNA: TGCAGTGCTTTCCAATGGGTCGATCAGCCCCAGCATTTT
CDR3: CSAFQWVDQPQHF

J: TRBJ2-1
size: -
D: -
V: TRBV5-1
DNA: TGCGCCCAAGGAGTATGGGGTCTAGACCAGTTCTTC
CDR3: CAQGVWGLDQFF

J: TRBJ2-1
size: many
D: TRBD2
V: TRBV7-6
DNA: TGTGCCAGCAGAGGTTTGCGGGAGGCGAATGAGCAGTTCTTC
CDR3: CASRGLREANEQFF

J: TRBJ2-7
size: many
D: TRBD1
V: TRBV29-1
DNA: TGCAGCGTCAAGACGGGACAGGTTGGGCCGGAGTTGCACTTC
CDR3: CSVKTGQVGPELHF

J: TRBJ2-2
size: many
D: TRBD2
V: TRBV6-2/TRBV6-3
DNA: TGTGCCAGCAGCACCGGGACTAGCGGACTGAACACCGGGGAGCTGTTTTTT
CDR3: CASSTGTSGLNTGELFF

J: TRBJ1-2
size: few
D: -
V: TRBV11-2
DNA: TGTGCCAGCAGCTTAGAAGTAATTGGGATTTCTAACTATGGCTACACCTTC
CDR3: CASSLEVIGISNYGYTF

J: TRBJ2-5
size: few
D: -
V: TRBV7-9
DNA: TGTGCCAGCAGCATTCCTCGGGAGAGGGAGACCCAGTACTTC
CDR3: CASSIPRERETQYF

J: TRBJ2-1
size: many
D: TRBD2
V: TRBV15
DNA: TGTGCCACCCGAACCGGGGGGAGCTCCTACAATGAGCAGTTCTTC
CDR3: CATRTGGSSYNEQFF

J: TRBJ2-1
size: many
D: TRBD1
V: TRBV4-1
DNA: TGCGCCAGCAGCCAAGATACAGGGGGCGTGGGGGATGAGCAGTTCTTC
CDR3: CASSQDTGGVGDEQFF

J: TRBJ2-3
size: -
D: TRBD2
V: TRBV12-3/TRBV12-4
DNA: TGTGCCAGCAGTTTAGATCGGACTAGCGGGAGGACCACAGATACGCAGTATTTT
CDR3: CASSLDRTSGRTTDTQYF